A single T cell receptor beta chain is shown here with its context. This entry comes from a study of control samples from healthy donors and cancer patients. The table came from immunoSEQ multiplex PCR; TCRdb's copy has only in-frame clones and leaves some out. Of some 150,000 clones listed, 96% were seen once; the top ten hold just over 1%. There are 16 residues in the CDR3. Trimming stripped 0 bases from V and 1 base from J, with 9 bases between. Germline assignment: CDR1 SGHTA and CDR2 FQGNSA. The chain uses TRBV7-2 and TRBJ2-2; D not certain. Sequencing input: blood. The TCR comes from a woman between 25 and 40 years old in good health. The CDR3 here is CASSLAVTQNTGELFF. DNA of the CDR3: TGTGCCAGCAGCTTAGCGGTGACACAGAACACCGGGGAGCTGTTTTTT.